This record concerns one T cell receptor beta chain sequence. Its specificity is unknown. Using immunoSEQ multiplex PCR, the repertoire was profiled, and TCRdb retains in-frame clones only, with some absent. The sample lists fewer than 90,000 clones, less than 85% seen once, with 15% to 20% in the top ten. The source of the sample is a study of T cells in localized non-small cell lung cancer. General observations from the study: Greater T cell density in blood accompanied longer overall survival. Appearing in adjacent lung were a median about 57 of the top 100 tumor clones. Highest T cell clonality was seen in uninvolved adjacent lung, surpassing that measured in tumor.

The material was PBMCs, obtained before any cancer treatment. The sequence derives from a man aged 40 to 75 with stage II squamous cell lung carcinoma.

The CDR3 DNA follows: TGTGCCAGCCGGACTAGCGGGAGGGAAAAAGAGACCCAGTACTTC. This encodes CASRTSGREKETQYF. The rearrangement uses TRBV27 and TRBJ2-5; TRBD2 matches at 15 bases. CDR3 length: 15 residues. Losses at the gene ends were 8 bases for V and 3 bases for J; bases not matched to a gene: 4. Germline values: CDR1 MNHEY, CDR2 SMNVEV (reference sequence).